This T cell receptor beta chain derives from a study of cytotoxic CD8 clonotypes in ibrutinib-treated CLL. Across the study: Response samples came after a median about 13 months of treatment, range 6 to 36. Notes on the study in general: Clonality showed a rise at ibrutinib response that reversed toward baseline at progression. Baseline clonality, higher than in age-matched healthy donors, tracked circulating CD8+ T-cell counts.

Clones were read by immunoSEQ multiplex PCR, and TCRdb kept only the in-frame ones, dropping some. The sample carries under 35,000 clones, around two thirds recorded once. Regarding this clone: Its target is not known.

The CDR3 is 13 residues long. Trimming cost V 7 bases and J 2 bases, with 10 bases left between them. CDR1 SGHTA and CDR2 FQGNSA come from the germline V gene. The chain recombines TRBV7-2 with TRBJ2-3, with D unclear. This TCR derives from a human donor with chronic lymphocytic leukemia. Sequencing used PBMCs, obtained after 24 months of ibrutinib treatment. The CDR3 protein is CASTRFTTDTQYF. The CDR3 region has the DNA TGTGCCAGCACCCGGTTCACCACAGATACGCAGTATTTT.